This entry lists 19 T cell receptor beta chains sequenced from one sample in a study of Ad26.COV2.S vaccination and SARS-CoV-2 variants. The data were produced by immunoSEQ multiplex PCR, yet TCRdb's version contains in-frame clones alone and is incomplete. The sample yields about 480,000 clones, roughly nine tenths seen once. The treatment denotes: around 19 received Ad26.COV2.S at low or high dose, single or two shots; roughly five received placebo; per-sample allocation not given. Samples were taken on day 63 after the first vaccine or placebo injection. This material consisted of peripheral blood, taken in a trial of Ad26.COV2.S vaccine versus placebo. The receptors here all came from a person aged 18 to 65 who received the Ad26.COV2.S COVID-19 vaccine or a placebo.

This chain links TRBV9 with TRBJ2-7, with D possibly TRBD2 on 5 matching bases. The CDR3 sequence is 15 residues long. The germline V gene encodes CDR1 SGDLS and CDR2 YYNGEE. Trimming removed 1 base at V and 5 bases at J, with 16 bases between. This chain's CDR3 is CASSVSAAPIHEQYF. The CDR3 nucleotides are TGTGCCAGCAGCGTATCAGCGGCACCCATTCACGAGCAGTACTTC.

The chain uses TRBV13 and TRBJ2-7; the match to TRBD2 covers 7 bases. The CDR3 runs 15 residues. V was pared by 4 bases and J by 3 bases, with 9 bases of the junction left unmatched. The germline CDR1 and CDR2 sequences are PRHDT and FYEKMQ (reference sequence). This chain's CDR3 is CASSSRLAPSYEQYF. DNA for the CDR3: TGTGCCAGCAGCTCGCGACTAGCACCCAGCTACGAGCAGTACTTC.

This clone was seen a single time. The genes are TRBV19 and TRBJ1-1; TRBD1 matches 12 bases. This CDR3 region has 20 residues. The V segment lost 7 bases and the J segment 1 base; nucleotides outside the gene matches: 19. Germline loops: CDR1 LNHDA, CDR2 SQIVND (reference sequence). The CDR3 sequence: CASNKRTPGQGAQGNTEAFF. In DNA, the CDR3 is TGTGCCAGTAACAAGAGAACCCCGGGACAGGGGGCGCAGGGGAACACTGAAGCTTTCTTT.

The genes are TRBV19 and TRBJ2-7; D may be TRBD2 (5 bases). Looked up from germline, CDR1 is LNHDA and CDR2 is SQIVND (reference sequence). The CDR3 is 12 amino acids. The V end was cut by 5 bases, the J end by 6 bases, with 11 bases between. The CDR3 DNA reads as TGTGCCAGTAGTGTCGGGGTTGGCGAGCAGTACTTC. Its protein is CASSVGVGEQYF.

The V and J genes are TRBV6-2 or TRBV6-3 and TRBJ2-7, with D unclear. From germline, CDR1 is MNHEY and CDR2 SVGEGT. The V and J ends lost 4 bases and 1 base respectively, with 8 bases between them. The CDR3 sequence is 13 residues long. The CDR3: CASSLEQSYEQYF. The CDR3 DNA follows: TGTGCCAGCAGTTTAGAGCAGTCCTACGAGCAGTACTTC.

This chain uses TRBV30 with TRBJ1-5; 7 bases fit TRBD1. The CDR3 has 15 amino acids. Germline CDR1 and CDR2: GTSNPN and SVGIG (reference sequence). Germline trimming cut 2 bases from V and 7 bases from J; bases unmatched to any gene: 11. CDR3 DNA sequence: TGTGCCTGGAGTTCGGGATCCAGGGGGAGACAGCCCCAGCATTTT. Translated, it gives CAWSSGSRGRQPQHF.

The chain recombines TRBV5-1 with TRBJ1-1; the D is unclear. Germline V gene sequence: CDR1 SGHRS, CDR2 YFSETQ. The CDR3 runs to 13 residues. Trimming took off 3 bases at V and 7 bases at J, with 13 bases between the two ends. The CDR3 protein is CASSSATGGEAFF. The CDR3 coding sequence is TGCGCCAGCAGCTCGGCCACGGGAGGTGAAGCTTTCTTT.

This chain connects TRBV19 to TRBJ1-2; a weak D match, TRBD1 (5 bases). This CDR3 region has 12 residues. Germline assignment: CDR1 LNHDA and CDR2 SQIVND (reference sequence). V was cut by 4 bases and J by 5 bases, with 8 bases left in between. CDR3 DNA sequence: TGTGCCAGTAGTACCCCAGGGTATGGCTACACCTTC. It yields the protein CASSTPGYGYTF.

This sequence joins TRBV10-3 and TRBJ2-7; 8 bases fit TRBD2. V trimming: 6 bases; J trimming: 0 bases; junction bases outside the gene matches: 1. The CDR3 has 13 amino acids. The germline V gene encodes CDR1 ENHRY and CDR2 SYGVKD. In DNA form, the CDR3 reads TGTGCCATCAGACTAGCGGCCTCCTACGAGCAGTACTTC. It encodes CAIRLAASYEQYF.

This rearrangement joins TRBV10-3 to TRBJ2-3; no definite D call. Trimming cost V 8 bases and J 4 bases, with 13 bases left between them. The CDR3 extends over 13 amino acids. Germline-derived CDR1 and CDR2 are ENHRY and SYGVKD. DNA for the CDR3: TGTGCCATCGCTGCTAGGGTAGCAGATACGCAGTATTTT. Protein: CAIAARVADTQYF.

This chain links TRBV7-9 with TRBJ1-5, with no clear D. The CDR3 has 13 residues. The germline CDR1 and CDR2 sequences are SEHNR and FQNEAQ (reference sequence). Trimming shortened V by 5 bases and J by 6 bases, and 11 bases separated the two germline ends. The CDR3 protein is CASSPRDGQPQHF. The CDR3 DNA sequence: TGTGCCAGCAGCCCAAGGGATGGTCAGCCCCAGCATTTT.

This clone was seen a single time. This sequence joins TRBV3-1 (or the pseudogene TRBV3-2) and TRBJ2-7; unclear D gene. The germline CDR1 and CDR2 sequences are LGHDT and YNNKEL (reference sequence). The length of the CDR3 is 17 residues. Trimming took off 0 bases at V and 0 bases at J, with 15 bases between the two ends. Written as DNA, the CDR3 is TGTGCCAGCAGCCAAGATCGATTAGAGGAATTCTCCTACGAGCAGTACTTC. Translating it yields CASSQDRLEEFSYEQYF.

V is TRBV15 and J is TRBJ1-4, with a weak D call TRBD1 (6 bases). This CDR3 has 13 residues. Trimming stripped 0 bases from V and 11 bases from J, with 10 bases between. From germline, CDR1 is LNHNV and CDR2 YYDKDF (reference sequence). CDR3 amino acids: CATSRDQGHKLFF. DNA for the CDR3: TGTGCCACCAGCAGAGATCAGGGGCATAAACTGTTTTTT.

This clone was seen only a few times. The chain recombines TRBV6-5 with TRBJ1-1; no firm D call. V was cut by 6 bases and J by 6 bases, with 8 bases left in between. The CDR3 runs 11 residues. Germline CDR1 reads MNHEY; CDR2 reads SVGAGI. The CDR3: CASRRAAEAFF. CDR3 nucleotide sequence: TGTGCCAGCAGAAGAGCGGCTGAAGCTTTCTTT.

The chain carries TRBV3-1 (or the pseudogene TRBV3-2) and TRBJ2-3, with 7 bases matching TRBD2. Germline trimming cut 1 base from V and 6 bases from J; bases unmatched to any gene: 4. Germline V gene sequence: CDR1 LGHDT, CDR2 YNNKEL (reference sequence). CDR3 length: 14 residues. CDR3 nucleotides: TGTGCCAGCAGCCAAGCGGGGAGGGCGGATACGCAGTATTTT. Encoded protein: CASSQAGRADTQYF.

The rearrangement links TRBV9 to TRBJ2-1; D remains unclear. The germline V gene has CDR1 SGDLS and CDR2 YYNGEE. The ends were cut back, 0 bases at V and 2 bases at J, with 6 bases in the middle. This CDR3 is built from 14 residues. In DNA form, the CDR3 reads TGTGCCAGCAGCGTAGTAGTGGCCTACAATGAGCAGTTCTTC. Amino acid sequence: CASSVVVAYNEQFF.

This clone was observed a single time. The chain joins TRBV4-3 to TRBJ2-7; the match to TRBD2 covers 8 bases. CDR3 length equals 15 residues. The germline CDR1 and CDR2 sequences are LGHNA and YSLEER. Germline trimming cut 0 bases from V and 4 bases from J; bases unmatched to any gene: 5. The CDR3 protein is CASSQEGRGGYEQYF. CDR3 bases: TGCGCCAGCAGCCAAGAGGGCCGCGGGGGGTACGAGCAGTACTTC.

This clone was seen once. The CDR3: CASSYSVSGSRVGQYF. The CDR3, as DNA: TGTGCCAGCAGTTACTCTGTCTCGGGGAGCCGGGTCGGGCAGTACTTC. V usage is TRBV6-5 and J usage is TRBJ2-7; possible D gene TRBD2, 5 bases. Germline values: CDR1 MNHEY, CDR2 SVGAGI. The CDR3 loop spans 16 amino acids. V was trimmed by 0 bases and J by 9 bases, leaving 21 bases between them.

This rearrangement joins TRBV6-1 to TRBJ2-4; TRBD2 matches at 7 bases. Germline V lookup: CDR1 MNHNS, CDR2 SASEGT. J gave up 1 base and V 1 base, and 4 bases lay outside the gene matches. This CDR3 region has 16 residues. The CDR3 here is CASSEGGGAAKNIQYF. DNA of the CDR3: TGTGCCAGCAGTGAAGGGGGGGGTGCGGCCAAAAACATTCAGTACTTC.